The 30 T cell receptor beta chains given below trace back to one sample, sequenced in a study of blood T cell repertoires in COVID-19. TCRdb's copy holds only in-frame clones and misses some; the assay was immunoSEQ multiplex PCR. The table includes some 230,000 clones, 70% to 90% detected once. The sequenced material came from peripheral blood. The receptors stem from a man aged 30 to 45 who had recovered from COVID-19.

In this sample, this clone turned up once. The chain joins TRBV19 to TRBJ2-1; 8 nucleotides match TRBD1. Per germline, CDR1 LNHDA and CDR2 SQIVND (reference sequence). V shed 5 bases, J shed 15 bases, and the junction held 12 bases outside the gene matches. The CDR3 consists of 13 residues. The chain's CDR3 is CASSPTGRQGWFF. The DNA for the CDR3 is TGTGCCAGTAGTCCAACGGGGAGACAGGGGTGGTTCTTC.

This chain links TRBV9 with TRBJ2-3, with 8 bases fitting TRBD2. This CDR3 region has 18 residues. Germline V gene data show CDR1 as SGDLS and CDR2 as YYNGEE. V was clipped by 1 base and J by 0 bases; unmatched bases: 10. The CDR3 protein is CASSVRSGGWASTDTQYF. CDR3 DNA: TGTGCCAGCAGCGTAAGAAGCGGGGGTTGGGCTAGCACAGATACGCAGTATTTT.

The V call is TRBV15, the J call TRBJ2-5; D gene unclear. CDR3 length: 12 residues. Germline V gene lookup returns CDR1 LNHNV and CDR2 YYDKDF (reference sequence). V lost 0 bases, J lost 5 bases, and 4 bases lay in between. Here the CDR3 DNA reads TGTGCCACCAGCAGAGATCGGGAGACCCAGTACTTC. This encodes CATSRDRETQYF.

Details on this clone: Sequence at one end of the junction differs from germline and may be a read error. The gene calls are TRBV5-1 and TRBJ2-5, with D maybe TRBD1 (6 bases). Per germline, CDR1 SGHRS and CDR2 YFSETQ. CDR3 size: 15 residues. CDR3 amino acids: CASRIRDSSQGGQYF. DNA for the CDR3: TGCGCAAGCAGAATACGAGACTCCAGCCAAGGGGGCCAGTACTTC.

This sequence joins TRBV7-2 and TRBJ2-7; 9 bases are shared with TRBD2. CDR3 length equals 18 residues. The V gene end was trimmed by 2 bases and the J gene end by 2 bases; junction bases not matched to a gene: 13. Germline loops: CDR1 SGHTA, CDR2 FQGNSA. The CDR3 region is CASSLRGSGGPLTYEQYF. As DNA, the CDR3 is TGTGCCAGCAGCTTAAGGGGGAGCGGGGGGCCTCTTACCTACGAGCAGTACTTC.

This chain uses TRBV29-1 with TRBJ1-4; D might be TRBD1 (5 bases). CDR1 and CDR2 (germline): SQVTM, ANQGSEA. Trimming pared 7 bases from V and 8 bases from J, leaving 20 bases between. The CDR3 spans 14 residues. The CDR3 region has the DNA TGCAGCGCCGCGACAGTGGGCTTGGTAGAAAAACTGTTTTTT. Translated: CSAATVGLVEKLFF.

The J gene is TRBJ2-2, the V gene TRBV6-2 or TRBV6-3; D might be TRBD2 (5 bases). There are 18 residues in the CDR3. Germline V CDR1 and CDR2: MNHEY, SVGEGT. Trimming shortened V by 0 bases and J by 1 base, and 15 bases separated the two germline ends. The CDR3 DNA is TGTGCCAGCAGTTACTCGATGGGCGGGCCTGGGAACACCGGGGAGCTGTTTTTT. As protein: CASSYSMGGPGNTGELFF.

The V call is TRBV7-9, the J call TRBJ1-2; D gene ambiguous. The germline CDR1 and CDR2 sequences are SEHNR and FQNEAQ (reference sequence). The CDR3 consists of 13 residues. V was trimmed by 2 bases and J by 6 bases, leaving 10 bases between them. The CDR3 nucleotides are TGTGCCAGCAGCTTACAAGGGAGGGATGGCTACACCTTC. This translates into CASSLQGRDGYTF.

The chain combines TRBV7-2 with TRBJ1-4; D unclear. Germline CDR1 is SGHTA and CDR2 is FQGNSA. V lost 3 bases and J lost 5, with 10 bases in between. The CDR3 consists of 14 residues. The CDR3 DNA reads as TGTGCCAGCAGCTTTAGAACAGCAAATGAAAAACTGTTTTTT. The encoded protein is CASSFRTANEKLFF.

The chain recombines TRBV28 with TRBJ2-7, with D possibly being TRBD2 (6 bases). Germline assignment: CDR1 MDHEN and CDR2 SYDVKM. The CDR3 contains 14 residues. V was cut by 8 bases and J by 4 bases, with 18 bases left in between. The CDR3 region is CASSIPGLGYEQYF. DNA of the CDR3: TGTGCCAGCTCAATACCGGGACTGGGGTACGAGCAGTACTTC.

This clone was observed once. This rearrangement joins TRBV2 to TRBJ2-7; D is ambiguous. The CDR3 loop spans 15 amino acids. V lost 7 bases to trimming and J lost 2 bases, with 18 bases between them. CDR1 and CDR2 (germline): SNHLY, FYNNEI. The CDR3 DNA reads TGTGCCAGCACCCCACAAAGTCGCGGTACCTACGAGCAGTACTTC. Its protein is CASTPQSRGTYEQYF.

This chain uses TRBV5-1 with TRBJ2-3; a weak D match, TRBD2 (5 bases). Trimming took off 5 bases at V and 1 base at J, with 11 bases between the two ends. Germline CDR1 SGHRS, CDR2 YFSETQ. CDR3 length: 14 residues. DNA of the CDR3: TGCGCCAGCAGACGGGAATCAGGCACAGATACGCAGTATTTT. Protein sequence: CASRRESGTDTQYF.

V gene TRBV6-5 combines with J gene TRBJ2-3; 7 nucleotides align to TRBD1. CDR3 length: 14 amino acids. V shed 5 bases, J shed 0 bases, and the junction held 2 bases outside the gene matches. Germline lookup yields CDR1 MNHEY and CDR2 SVGAGI. The CDR3 spells CASSPGQSTDTQYF. CDR3 DNA: TGTGCCAGCAGTCCGGGACAGAGCACAGATACGCAGTATTTT.

This clone was seen only a few times. The genes are TRBV9 and TRBJ2-7; a weak D match, TRBD1 (6 bases). Deletions cut 0 bases from V and 5 bases from J, with 21 bases between. This CDR3 contains 17 residues. Looked up from germline, CDR1 is SGDLS and CDR2 is YYNGEE. CDR3 DNA: TGTGCCAGCAGCGTAGGGACAGCCCTAACACTCGTCAACGAGCAGTACTTC. Residues: CASSVGTALTLVNEQYF.

The genes are TRBV28 and TRBJ2-2; 9 nucleotides agree with TRBD1. The germline V gene has CDR1 MDHEN and CDR2 SYDVKM. Losses at the gene ends were 10 bases for V and 7 bases for J; bases not matched to a gene: 13. There are 15 residues in the CDR3. The CDR3 protein is CATSVGGQGGGELFF. The CDR3 DNA sequence: TGTGCCACTAGCGTCGGGGGACAGGGAGGCGGGGAGCTGTTTTTT.

The rearrangement links TRBV3-1 (or the pseudogene TRBV3-2) to TRBJ1-5; 8 bases align to TRBD1. With 8 bases clipped from V and 6 bases from J, the junction kept 9 bases outside the gene matches. CDR1 is LGHDT and CDR2 is YNNKEL in the germline V gene (reference sequence). This CDR3 is built from 14 residues. CDR3 region: CASGRQGTFQPQHF. In nucleotides, the CDR3 is TGTGCCAGCGGACGACAGGGGACCTTTCAGCCCCAGCATTTT.

This clone is a singleton in its sample. CDR3 residues: CASSQESIQGLSPLHF. CDR3 in DNA: TGCGCCAGCAGCCAAGAGTCGATTCAGGGTCTATCACCCCTCCACTTT. V and J are TRBV4-3 and TRBJ1-6; D is perhaps TRBD1 (5 bases). Trimming removed 0 bases from V and 10 bases from J, with 16 bases in between. Germline lookup yields CDR1 LGHNA and CDR2 YSLEER. CDR3 length equals 16 residues.

CDR3 in amino acids: CASTPVGGQETQYF. CDR3 nucleotide sequence: TGTGCCAGTACCCCGGTCGGCGGACAAGAGACCCAGTACTTC. This chain links TRBV19 with TRBJ2-5; D is ambiguous. The CDR3 totals 14 residues. Trimming left V 7 bases short and J 2 bases short, with 14 bases between. Germline V gives CDR1 LNHDA, CDR2 SQIVND (reference sequence).

This rearrangement joins TRBV7-9 to TRBJ2-2; TRBD2 aligns across 8 bases. The V gene's germline CDR1 is SEHNR and CDR2 FQNEAQ (reference sequence). The length of the CDR3 is 15 residues. V trimming: 4 bases; J trimming: 7 bases; junction bases outside the gene matches: 8. CDR3 residues: CASSSRGGRSGELFF. CDR3 bases: TGTGCCAGCAGCTCCCGGGGGGGGCGAAGCGGGGAGCTGTTTTTT. The full variable domain, in which reference TRBV7-9 and TRBJ2-2 provide the parts outside the CDR3, is DTGVSQNPRHKITKRGQNVTFRCDPISEHNRLYWYRQTLGQGPEFLTYFQNEAQLEKSRLLSDRFSAERPKGSFSTLEIQRTEQGDSAMYLCASSSRGGRSGELFFGEGSRLTVL.

This clone was picked up many times. The chain has TRBV27 and TRBJ1-1, with D maybe TRBD1 (5 bases). The CDR3 is 15 amino acids. Looked up from germline, CDR1 is MNHEY and CDR2 is SMNVEV (reference sequence). Trimming took off 5 bases at V and 4 bases at J, with 17 bases between the two ends. Written as DNA, the CDR3 is TGTGCCAGCAGTCCCTCGACCCGGGGGATCACTGAAGCTTTCTTT. Protein sequence: CASSPSTRGITEAFF.

The chain recombines TRBV12-5 with TRBJ2-2; tentatively, D is TRBD2 (6 bases). V lost 0 bases and J 2 bases, leaving 10 bases between the germline ends. Per the germline V gene, CDR1 is LGHNT and CDR2 is FRNRAP. This CDR3 is built from 16 residues. The CDR3 sequence is CASGLVLADNTGELFF. The CDR3, as DNA: TGTGCTAGTGGTTTGGTATTAGCGGATAACACCGGGGAGCTGTTTTTT. The full variable domain, completed using reference TRBV12-5 and TRBJ2-2, is DARVTQTPRHKVTEMGQEVTMRCQPILGHNTVFWYRQTMMQGLELLAYFRNRAPLDDSGMPKDRFSAEMPDATLATLKIQPSEPRDSAVYFCASGLVLADNTGELFFGEGSRLTVL.

The sample holds one count of this clone. The chain has TRBV5-4 and TRBJ2-1, with a weak D call TRBD2 (5 bases). V was trimmed by 5 bases and J by 10 bases, leaving 25 bases between them. Germline loops: CDR1 SGHNT, CDR2 YYREEE (reference sequence). CDR3 length equals 16 residues. The CDR3 is CASRRGGRERKGEQFF. For the CDR3, the DNA is TGTGCCAGCAGACGGGGTGGTAGGGAGCGGAAGGGCGAGCAGTTCTTC.

This chain links TRBV29-1 with TRBJ2-3; TRBD2 is a possible D gene (7 bases). V was shortened by 5 bases and J by 1 base, with 13 bases between the two germline ends. The V gene's germline CDR1 is SQVTM and CDR2 ANQGSEA. The CDR3 runs 14 residues. CDR3 sequence (DNA): TGCAGCGTTTCGGGGGGCGGGGGCACAGATACGCAGTATTTT. Translating it yields CSVSGGGGTDTQYF.

V usage is TRBV7-8 and J usage is TRBJ2-1; tentative D call: TRBD2 (5 bases). Trimming left V 4 bases short and J 7 bases short, with 20 bases between. The CDR3 is 16 amino acids. The germline gives CDR1 SGHVS, CDR2 FQNEAQ. CDR3 DNA: TGTGCCAGCAGCTCCCTCCTAGCAATAGTTAGGAATGAGCAGTTCTTC. This sequence encodes CASSSLLAIVRNEQFF.

In its sample, this clone was seen a few times. This chain uses TRBV6-5 with TRBJ1-5; D not certain. V was clipped by 5 bases and J by 7 bases, with 12 bases between them. CDR1 and CDR2 (germline): MNHEY, SVGAGI. The CDR3 extends over 13 amino acids. CDR3 loop: CASSRADSQPQHF. The CDR3 DNA follows: TGTGCCAGCAGTCGAGCAGACTCCCAGCCCCAGCATTTT.

The chain is built from TRBV7-2 and TRBJ1-5, with 10 bases matching TRBD1. CDR3 length equals 16 residues. Trimming cost V 6 bases and J 4 bases; bases outside gene matches: 9. Germline CDR1 SGHTA, CDR2 FQGNSA. The CDR3 nucleotides read TGTGCCAGCAGAATGGACAGGGGGGTTGTTAATCAGCCCCAGCATTTT. Amino acid sequence: CASRMDRGVVNQPQHF.

This clone was found once. The chain links TRBV7-9 to TRBJ1-2; 9 bases fit TRBD1. J lost 2 bases, V lost 4 bases, and 8 bases had no gene match. This CDR3 has 16 residues. Germline V gene lookup returns CDR1 SEHNR and CDR2 FQNEAQ (reference sequence). CDR3 bases: TGTGCCAGCAGCTCTACCTCAGGGACAGGGAACTATGGCTACACCTTC. Amino acids: CASSSTSGTGNYGYTF.

The genes are TRBV11-3 and TRBJ1-1; D uncertain. The germline V gene encodes CDR1 SGHNT and CDR2 YENEEA. The CDR3 is 17 residues long. The V end was cut by 5 bases, the J end by 3 bases, with 22 bases between. Written as DNA, the CDR3 is TGTGCCAGCAGCCCCGGGTTTCGCCGGGGATCGGACACTGAAGCTTTCTTT. Translating it yields CASSPGFRRGSDTEAFF.

This clone occurred once. The V and J genes are TRBV7-9 and TRBJ1-1; D gene unclear. The ends were cut back, 3 bases at V and 1 base at J, with 6 bases in the middle. This CDR3 region has 13 residues. The germline V gene has CDR1 SEHNR and CDR2 FQNEAQ (reference sequence). Written as DNA, the CDR3 is TGTGCCAGCAGCTTCGGGGAGAACACTGAAGCTTTCTTT. Translation gives CASSFGENTEAFF.

The chain employs TRBV3-1 (or the pseudogene TRBV3-2) and TRBJ2-3, with 9 bases that match TRBD1. The CDR3 is 15 amino acids. Unmatched junction bases numbered 5, after V lost 3 bases and J lost 4 bases. From germline, CDR1 is LGHDT and CDR2 YNNKEL (reference sequence). CDR3 residues: CASSQRTGEADTQYF. The CDR3 DNA sequence: TGTGCCAGCAGCCAGAGGACAGGGGAGGCAGATACGCAGTATTTT.